This T cell receptor beta chain was sequenced during a study of blood T cell repertoires in COVID-19. The overall study: Acute and convalescent COVID-19 specimens originated in the United States, Italy and Spain.

The germline V gene encodes CDR1 SGHDT and CDR2 YYEEEE. V was pared by 3 bases and J by 8 bases, with 6 bases between. This CDR3 contains 12 residues. TCRdb's copy holds only in-frame clones and misses some; the assay was immunoSEQ multiplex PCR. This table holds 99,000 or so clones, almost 90% found once. The sequence was obtained from a man aged 45-65 years with COVID-19, enrolled during active disease. The V gene is TRBV5-6, the J gene TRBJ1-6; perhaps TRBD1 as D (5 bases). Material: peripheral blood. Here the CDR3 DNA reads TGTGCCAGCAGCTCCAGGGATTCACCCCTCCACTTT. It encodes CASSSRDSPLHF.